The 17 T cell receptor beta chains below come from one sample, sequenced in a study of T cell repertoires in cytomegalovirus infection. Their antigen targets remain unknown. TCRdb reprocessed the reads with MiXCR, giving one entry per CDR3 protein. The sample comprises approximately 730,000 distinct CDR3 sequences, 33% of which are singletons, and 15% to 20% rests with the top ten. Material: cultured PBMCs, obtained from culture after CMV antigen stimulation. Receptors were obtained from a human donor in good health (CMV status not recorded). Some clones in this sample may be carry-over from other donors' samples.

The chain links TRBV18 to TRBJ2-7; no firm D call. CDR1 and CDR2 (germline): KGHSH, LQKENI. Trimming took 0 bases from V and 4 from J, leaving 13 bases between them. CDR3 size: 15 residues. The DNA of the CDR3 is TGTGCCAGCTCACCACCTAGTTTACCAACGTACGAGCAGTACTTC. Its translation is CASSPPSLPTYEQYF.

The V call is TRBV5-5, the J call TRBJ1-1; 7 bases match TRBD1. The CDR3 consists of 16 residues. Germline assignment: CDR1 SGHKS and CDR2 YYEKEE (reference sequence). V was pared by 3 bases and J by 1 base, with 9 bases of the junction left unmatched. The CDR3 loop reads CASSSYLGQRNTEAFF. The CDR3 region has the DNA TGTGCCAGCAGCTCCTACCTGGGACAGCGGAACACTGAAGCTTTCTTT.

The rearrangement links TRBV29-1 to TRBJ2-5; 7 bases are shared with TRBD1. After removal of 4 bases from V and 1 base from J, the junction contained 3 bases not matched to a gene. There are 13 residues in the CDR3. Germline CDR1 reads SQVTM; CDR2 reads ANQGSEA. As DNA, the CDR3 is TGCAGCGTTGGGGGGACAGCCCAAGAGACCCAGTACTTC. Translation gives CSVGGTAQETQYF.

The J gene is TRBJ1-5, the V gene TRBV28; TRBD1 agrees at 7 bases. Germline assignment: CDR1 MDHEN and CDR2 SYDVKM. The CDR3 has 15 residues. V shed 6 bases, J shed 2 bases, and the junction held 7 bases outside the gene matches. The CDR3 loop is CASSSTGHGNQPQHF. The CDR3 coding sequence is TGTGCCAGCAGCTCGACAGGGCATGGCAATCAGCCCCAGCATTTT. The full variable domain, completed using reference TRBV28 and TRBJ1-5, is DVKVTQSSRYLVKRTGEKVFLECVQDMDHENMFWYRQDPGLGLRLIYFSYDVKMKEKGDIPEGYSVSREKKERFSLILESASTNQTSMYLCASSSTGHGNQPQHFGDGTRLSIL.

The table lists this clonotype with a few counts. CDR3 sequence (DNA): TGTGCCAGCAGCCCCGTGCACCCGGATACGCAGTATTTT. Translating gives CASSPVHPDTQYF. The V call is TRBV7-2, the J call TRBJ2-3; D unclear. The CDR3 is made up of 13 amino acids. The germline gives CDR1 SGHTA, CDR2 FQGNSA. The germline V and J ends were trimmed by 5 bases and 6 bases, with 12 bases remaining between them.

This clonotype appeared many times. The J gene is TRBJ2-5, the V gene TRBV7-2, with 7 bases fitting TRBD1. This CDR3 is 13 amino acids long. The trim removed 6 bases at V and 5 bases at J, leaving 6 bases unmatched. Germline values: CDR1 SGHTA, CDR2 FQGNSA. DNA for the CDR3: TGTGCCAGCAGAAAGACAGGGACCGAGACCCAGTACTTC. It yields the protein CASRKTGTETQYF.

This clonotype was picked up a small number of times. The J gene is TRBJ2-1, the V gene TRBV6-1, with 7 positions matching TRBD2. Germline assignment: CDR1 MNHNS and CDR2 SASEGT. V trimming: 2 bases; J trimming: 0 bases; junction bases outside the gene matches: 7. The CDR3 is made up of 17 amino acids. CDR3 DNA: TGTGCCAGCAGTGAAAGCCCCGGGGGGAGCTCCTACAATGAGCAGTTCTTC. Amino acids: CASSESPGGSSYNEQFF.

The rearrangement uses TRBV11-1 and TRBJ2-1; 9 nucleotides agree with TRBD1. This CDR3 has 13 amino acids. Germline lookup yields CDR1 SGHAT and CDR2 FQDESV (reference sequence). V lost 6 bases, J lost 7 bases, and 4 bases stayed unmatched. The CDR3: CASRLDRGNEQFF. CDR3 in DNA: TGTGCCAGCAGATTGGACAGGGGAAATGAGCAGTTCTTC.

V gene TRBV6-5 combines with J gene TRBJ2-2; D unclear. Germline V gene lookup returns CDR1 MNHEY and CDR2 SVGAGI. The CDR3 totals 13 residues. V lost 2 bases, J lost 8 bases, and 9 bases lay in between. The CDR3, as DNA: TGTGCCAGCAGTTACCTAGGGCGTGGGGAGCTGTTTTTT. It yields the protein CASSYLGRGELFF.

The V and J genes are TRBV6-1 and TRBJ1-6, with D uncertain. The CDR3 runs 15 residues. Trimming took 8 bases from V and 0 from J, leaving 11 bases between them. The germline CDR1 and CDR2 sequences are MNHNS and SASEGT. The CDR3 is CASHGESSYNSPLHF. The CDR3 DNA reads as TGTGCCAGCCACGGGGAGAGCTCCTATAATTCACCCCTCCACTTT.

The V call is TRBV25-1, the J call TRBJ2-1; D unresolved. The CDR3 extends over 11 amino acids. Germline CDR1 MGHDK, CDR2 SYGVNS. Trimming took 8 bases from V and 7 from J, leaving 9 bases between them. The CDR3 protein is CASRLGNEQFF. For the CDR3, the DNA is TGTGCCAGCCGATTGGGGAATGAGCAGTTCTTC.

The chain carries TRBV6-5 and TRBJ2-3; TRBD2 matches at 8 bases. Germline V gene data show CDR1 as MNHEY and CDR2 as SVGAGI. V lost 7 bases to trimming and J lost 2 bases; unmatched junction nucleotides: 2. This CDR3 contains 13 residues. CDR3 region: CASKRGTTDTQYF. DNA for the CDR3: TGTGCCAGCAAGCGGGGGACCACAGATACGCAGTATTTT.

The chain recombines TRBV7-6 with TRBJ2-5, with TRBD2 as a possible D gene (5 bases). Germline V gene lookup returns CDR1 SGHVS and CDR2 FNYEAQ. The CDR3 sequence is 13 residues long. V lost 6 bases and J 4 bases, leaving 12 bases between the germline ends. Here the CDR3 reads CASRPGGRETQYF. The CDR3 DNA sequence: TGTGCCAGCAGACCCGGCGGGCGAGAGACCCAGTACTTC.

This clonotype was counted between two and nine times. DNA of the CDR3: TGCGCCAGCAAAAGGGCGGACCTAGCCAAAAACATTCAGTACTTC. It yields the protein CASKRADLAKNIQYF. The chain recombines TRBV10-2 with TRBJ2-4; D remains ambiguous. Germline V gives CDR1 WSHSY, CDR2 SAAADI. The V and J ends lost 7 bases and 0 bases respectively, with 13 bases between them. This CDR3 has 15 residues.

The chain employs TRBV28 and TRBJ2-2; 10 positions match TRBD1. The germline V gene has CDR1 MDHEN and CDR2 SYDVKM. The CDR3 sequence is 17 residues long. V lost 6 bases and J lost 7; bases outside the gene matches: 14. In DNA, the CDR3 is TGTGCCAGCAGGTCTAACGTCGGGACAGGGGCGTTCGGGGAGCTGTTTTTT. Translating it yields CASRSNVGTGAFGELFF.

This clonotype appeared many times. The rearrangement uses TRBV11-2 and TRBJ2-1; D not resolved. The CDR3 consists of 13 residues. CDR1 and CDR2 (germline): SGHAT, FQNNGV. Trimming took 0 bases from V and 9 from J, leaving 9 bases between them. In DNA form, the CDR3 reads TGTGCCAGCAGCTTAGACGTCGCAGCTGAGCAGTTCTTC. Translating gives CASSLDVAAEQFF.

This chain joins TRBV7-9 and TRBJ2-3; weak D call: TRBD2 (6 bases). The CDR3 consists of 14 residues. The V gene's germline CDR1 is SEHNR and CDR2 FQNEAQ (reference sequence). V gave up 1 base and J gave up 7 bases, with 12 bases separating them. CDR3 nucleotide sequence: TGTGCCAGCAGCTTAGGAGGGAGGTTTAATACGCAGTATTTT. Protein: CASSLGGRFNTQYF. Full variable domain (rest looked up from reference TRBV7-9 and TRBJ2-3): DTGVSQNPRHKITKRGQNVTFRCDPISEHNRLYWYRQTLGQGPEFLTYFQNEAQLEKSRLLSDRFSAERPKGSFSTLEIQRTEQGDSAMYLCASSLGGRFNTQYFGPGTRLTVL.